This TCR beta chain was recorded in a study of T cell responses to AZD1222 COVID-19 vaccine. General study points: Possibly, clonal diversity was underestimated; donors were largely white British and included more females.

This clone came up once. Its cognate antigen is unknown. Only in-frame clones appear in the TCRdb table, and some are missing; sequencing was by immunoSEQ multiplex PCR. Found here are around 140,000 clones, roughly nine tenths of them singletons; the top ten hold 1.5% to 2%. The trim removed 7 bases at V and 1 base at J, leaving 13 bases unmatched. The length of the CDR3 is 16 residues. Germline V lookup: CDR1 SGHTS, CDR2 YDEGEE. The sample here was peripheral blood, taken on day 0 of AZD1222 vaccination. This clonotype was obtained from an adult in good health. This rearrangement joins TRBV5-8 to TRBJ1-1, with 7 bases that match TRBD1. CDR3 in amino acids: CASPVRGGWGNTEAFF. Written as DNA, the CDR3 is TGTGCCAGCCCAGTTCGAGGGGGCTGGGGGAACACTGAAGCTTTCTTT.